The next 4 T cell receptor beta chains were all read from a single sample in a study of early T cells in non-severe SARS-CoV-2 infection. Using its own MiXCR run on the 5' RACE reads, TCRdb lists one record per CDR3 protein. The data contain over 90,000 distinct CDR3 sequences, about an eighth of them singletons. The sample taken for sequencing was whole blood. The receptors derive from an adult who was a healthcare worker with PCR-confirmed SARS-CoV-2 infection or an uninfected control (not recorded which).

This clonotype was detected a few times. This chain joins TRBV12-5 and TRBJ2-1; 10 bases map to TRBD1. The CDR3 length is 22 residues. Trimming removed 0 bases from V and 0 bases from J; junction bases left unmatched: 17. Germline values: CDR1 LGHNT, CDR2 FRNRAP. Written as DNA, the CDR3 is TGTGCTAGTGGTTTGGTCCCTACCGGGACAGGGGCTTTTCCCTACTCCTACAATGAGCAGTTCTTC. Encoded protein: CASGLVPTGTGAFPYSYNEQFF.

The chain employs TRBV7-9 and TRBJ2-1; D remains unclear. The CDR3 consists of 15 residues. V lost 0 bases and J lost 1, with 7 bases in between. Looked up from germline, CDR1 is SEHNR and CDR2 is FQNEAQ (reference sequence). CDR3 DNA: TGTGCCAGCAGCTTAGCGGCAGGTTCCTACAATGAGCAGTTCTTC. It is translated as CASSLAAGSYNEQFF. Full variable domain (outside the CDR3, taken from reference TRBV7-9 and TRBJ2-1): DTGVSQNPRHKITKRGQNVTFRCDPISEHNRLYWYRQTLGQGPEFLTYFQNEAQLEKSRLLSDRFSAERPKGSFSTLEIQRTEQGDSAMYLCASSLAAGSYNEQFFGPGTRLTVL.

Many counts were recorded for this clonotype. This chain uses TRBV29-1 with TRBJ2-2, with TRBD1 matching over 7 bases. J was trimmed by 4 bases and V by 7 bases; bases with no gene match: 3. The germline V gene encodes CDR1 SQVTM and CDR2 ANQGSEA. The CDR3 length is 12 residues. The CDR3 DNA reads TGCAGCGGAGCAGGGGGCACCGGGGAGCTGTTTTTT. Translated, it gives CSGAGGTGELFF.

This rearrangement joins TRBV27 to TRBJ2-7; 9 positions agree with TRBD1. This CDR3 contains 12 residues. J was trimmed by 6 bases and V by 5 bases; bases with no gene match: 2. Germline V gene lookup returns CDR1 MNHEY and CDR2 SMNVEV (reference sequence). CDR3 loop: CASSVTGGEQYF. CDR3 bases: TGTGCCAGCAGTGTGACAGGGGGCGAGCAGTACTTC.